This T cell receptor beta chain is from a study of molecular identifiers for immune sequencing clone quantification. Study-wide findings and caveats: Clones carrying above 20 RNA copies accounted for over 97% of effector molecules, under 1% in naive cells.

Naive CD8 T cell sorting was performed on the CD8+CD4-CCR7+CD45RA+ phenotype. TCRdb fed the PCR reads into MiXCR, producing one record per CDR3 protein. The sample has approximately 320,000 distinct CDR3 sequences, 24% seen once; the top ten hold roughly 0.7%. The V gene's germline CDR1 is LGHDT and CDR2 YNNKEL (reference sequence). The length of the CDR3 is 14 residues. Trimming pared 1 base from V and 3 bases from J, leaving 9 bases between. Only a few counts were recorded for this clonotype. Its antigen remains unidentified. The sequenced material came from naive CD8+ T cells from blood, with Jurkat cell RNA spiked in. Subset defined: FACS-sorted CD8+CD4-CCR7+CD45RA+ naive T cells. V is TRBV3-1 and J is TRBJ2-5; D ambiguous. The source of this sequence is a human donor in good health. Some libraries in this study had Jurkat cell RNA spiked in. CDR3 nucleotide sequence: TGTGCCAGCAGCCAAGGTTGGCCGGAAGAGACCCAGTACTTC. Translated, it gives CASSQGWPEETQYF.